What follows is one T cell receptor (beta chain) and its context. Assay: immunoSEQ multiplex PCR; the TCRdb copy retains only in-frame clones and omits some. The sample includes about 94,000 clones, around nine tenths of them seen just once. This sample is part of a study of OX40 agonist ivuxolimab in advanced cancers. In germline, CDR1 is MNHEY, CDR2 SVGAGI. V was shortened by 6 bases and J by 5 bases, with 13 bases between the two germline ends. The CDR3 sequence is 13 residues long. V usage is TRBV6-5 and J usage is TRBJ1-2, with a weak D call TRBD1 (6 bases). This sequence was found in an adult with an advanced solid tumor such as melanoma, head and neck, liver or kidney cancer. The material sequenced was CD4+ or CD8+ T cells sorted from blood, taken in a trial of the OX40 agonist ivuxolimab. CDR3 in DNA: TGTGCCAGCAGGCTAACAGGGCTTTATGGCTACACCTTC. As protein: CASRLTGLYGYTF.